Below are 31 T cell receptor beta chains sequenced from a single sample in a study of blood T cell repertoires in COVID-19. This table comes from immunoSEQ multiplex PCR, and its TCRdb copy is limited to in-frame clones, with some not included. The sample records roughly 120,000 clones, under 95% being singletons. Input material: peripheral blood. The receptors derive from a man in his sixties with COVID-19, enrolled during active disease.

The rearrangement joins TRBV27 to TRBJ1-5; no firm D call. Trimming left V 6 bases short and J 0 bases short, with 15 bases between. From germline, CDR1 is MNHEY and CDR2 SMNVEV (reference sequence). The CDR3 covers 16 residues. The CDR3 DNA sequence: TGTGCCAGCAGACCCATCGGGATTGTTAGCAATCAGCCCCAGCATTTT. Its protein product is CASRPIGIVSNQPQHF.

Concerning this clone: At the DNA level, this CDR3 is encoded by other sequences in the same sample as well. The chain recombines TRBV3-1 (or the pseudogene TRBV3-2) with TRBJ2-2, with D perhaps matching TRBD1 (6 bases). The germline V gene encodes CDR1 LGHDT and CDR2 YNNKEL (reference sequence). Deletions cut 4 bases from V and 0 bases from J, with 9 bases between. This CDR3 is built from 15 residues. CDR3: CASSLRQANTGELFF. CDR3 nucleotide sequence: TGTGCCAGCAGCCTCCGACAGGCGAACACCGGGGAGCTGTTTTTT.

Of note for this clone: Other DNA sequences of this sample code for an identical CDR3. This chain uses TRBV28 with TRBJ1-5; the D is unclear. Trimming pared 4 bases from V and 2 bases from J, leaving 3 bases between. CDR1 MDHEN and CDR2 SYDVKM come from the germline V gene. The CDR3 has 12 amino acids. CDR3 bases: TGTGCCAGCAGTTCAGGCAATCAGCCCCAGCATTTT. This translates into CASSSGNQPQHF.

This chain joins TRBV9 and TRBJ2-7; 7 positions match TRBD2. V lost 0 bases to trimming and J lost 1 base; unmatched junction nucleotides: 4. The germline gives CDR1 SGDLS, CDR2 YYNGEE. The CDR3 consists of 15 residues. As DNA, the CDR3 is TGTGCCAGCAGCGTAGGCCTAGCGGCATCCTACGAGCAGTACTTC. Its protein product is CASSVGLAASYEQYF.

V gene TRBV11-2 combines with J gene TRBJ2-5; D is possibly TRBD2 (5 bases). The CDR3 contains 14 residues. The germline CDR1 and CDR2 sequences are SGHAT and FQNNGV. Trimming pared 5 bases from V and 3 bases from J, leaving 13 bases between. This chain's CDR3 is CASSPARGEETQYF. CDR3 sequence (DNA): TGTGCCAGCAGCCCCGCTCGGGGAGAAGAGACCCAGTACTTC.

This chain joins TRBV2 and TRBJ2-5; 9 nucleotides line up with TRBD1. CDR1 and CDR2 (germline): SNHLY, FYNNEI. The length of the CDR3 is 15 residues. With V trimmed by 6 bases and J by 2 bases, 7 bases remained unmatched. The DNA of the CDR3 is TGTGCCAGCAGGGGGGACAGGGTGTTACAAGAGACCCAGTACTTC. Protein product: CASRGDRVLQETQYF.

A single count supports this clone. The chain uses TRBV10-1 and TRBJ2-1; a possible D gene is TRBD1 (5 bases). V was clipped by 5 bases and J by 12 bases, with 11 bases between them. Germline CDR1 and CDR2: WNHNN and SYGVQD (reference sequence). The CDR3 spans 11 residues. The CDR3 DNA is TGCGCCAGCAGTAAGGGGCTTCGGCAGTTCTTC. This sequence encodes CASSKGLRQFF.

This chain uses TRBV14 with TRBJ2-3; D is unresolved. This CDR3 has 14 amino acids. V was pared by 4 bases and J by 0 bases, with 8 bases between. Germline CDR1 SGHDN, CDR2 FVKESK. CDR3 loop: CASSLGPSTDTQYF. In DNA, the CDR3 is TGTGCCAGCAGCCTGGGCCCTAGCACAGATACGCAGTATTTT. Variable domain in full (rest from reference TRBV14 and TRBJ2-3): EAGVTQFPSHSVIEKGQTVTLRCDPISGHDNLYWYRRVMGKEIKFLLHFVKESKQDESGMPNNRFLAERTGGTYSTLKVQPAELEDSGVYFCASSLGPSTDTQYFGPGTRLTVL.

Written as DNA, the CDR3 is TGTGCCAGCAGCCCCCAGGGGCGAGGGTACAATGAGCAGTTCTTC. The encoded protein is CASSPQGRGYNEQFF. The chain carries TRBV7-9 and TRBJ2-1; D possibly corresponds to TRBD1 (6 bases). The CDR3 extends over 15 amino acids. Trimming took off 5 bases at V and 4 bases at J, with 15 bases between the two ends. CDR1 and CDR2 (germline): SEHNR, FQNEAQ (reference sequence).

Comments on this clone: A single base separates this from a much larger clone, so it may be a read error. The same CDR3 arises from other DNA sequences in this sample as well. The chain joins TRBV5-1 to TRBJ1-1, with a tentative D call TRBD1 (5 bases). The germline CDR1 and CDR2 sequences are SGHRS and YFSETQ. The germline V and J ends were trimmed by 0 bases and 3 bases, with 9 bases remaining between them. The CDR3 totals 14 residues. The CDR3 bases are TGCGCCAGCAGCTTGGGGGAAGGGGACACTGAAGCTTTCTTT. Its translation: CASSLGEGDTEAFF.

Here the CDR3 DNA reads TGCAGCGTTGAAGATGGGCCCCGAAACACCATATATTTT. Protein product: CSVEDGPRNTIYF. The V gene is TRBV29-1, the J gene TRBJ1-3; D unresolved. There are 13 residues in the CDR3. Trimming cost V 0 bases and J 5 bases, with 8 bases left between them. Germline V gene lookup returns CDR1 SQVTM and CDR2 ANQGSEA.

CDR3 nucleotide sequence: TGTGCCTGGAGACAGGCGAGCTCCTACGAGCAGTACTTC. This encodes CAWRQASSYEQYF. V is TRBV30 and J is TRBJ2-7, with a possible D match to TRBD1 (5 bases). Germline V gene data show CDR1 as GTSNPN and CDR2 as SVGIG (reference sequence). Between the trimmed V and J ends, which lost 3 bases and 0 bases, there was a span of 9 bases. The CDR3 is made up of 13 amino acids.

The chain has TRBV7-2 and TRBJ2-7; maybe TRBD1 (5 bases). Per germline, CDR1 SGHTA and CDR2 FQGNSA. Trimming shortened V by 5 bases and J by 5 bases, and 10 bases separated the two germline ends. The CDR3 runs to 12 residues. The CDR3 DNA reads as TGTGCCAGCAGCCGTCCAGGGCACGAGCAGTACTTC. This codes for CASSRPGHEQYF.

The rearrangement links TRBV7-9 to TRBJ2-7, with 10 bases lining up with TRBD2. The CDR3 consists of 16 residues. V shed 1 base, J shed 6 bases, and the junction held 9 bases outside the gene matches. The germline V gene has CDR1 SEHNR and CDR2 FQNEAQ (reference sequence). The CDR3 nucleotides read TGTGCCAGCAGCTTAGTGTCGCTAGCGGGAGAATCCGAGCAGTACTTC. Translating gives CASSLVSLAGESEQYF.

This CDR3 reads CASSGTSANTDTQYF. Written as DNA, the CDR3 is TGCGCCAGCAGTGGGACTAGCGCCAACACAGATACGCAGTATTTT. The rearrangement joins TRBV10-1 to TRBJ2-3; 9 bases are shared with TRBD2. The CDR3 is 15 amino acids. V was pared by 4 bases and J by 2 bases, with 4 bases of the junction left unmatched. Germline loops: CDR1 WNHNN, CDR2 SYGVQD (reference sequence).

The J gene is TRBJ2-3, the V gene TRBV5-1; D is possibly TRBD1 (6 bases). The CDR3 runs to 15 residues. Germline V gene lookup returns CDR1 SGHRS and CDR2 YFSETQ. The germline V and J ends were trimmed by 4 bases and 0 bases, with 12 bases remaining between them. The CDR3 nucleotides read TGCGCCAGCAGCGAACAGGGTTTTAGCACAGATACGCAGTATTTT. Translation gives CASSEQGFSTDTQYF.

This clone turned up a few times. The chain has TRBV27 and TRBJ2-1, with TRBD1 identical over 8 bases. This CDR3 is built from 16 residues. The germline V gene has CDR1 MNHEY and CDR2 SMNVEV (reference sequence). With 5 bases clipped from V and 3 bases from J, the junction kept 9 bases outside the gene matches. Here the CDR3 DNA reads TGTGCCAGCAGTCTCGCACAGGGGGGAGTCTACAATGAGCAGTTCTTC. Amino acids: CASSLAQGGVYNEQFF.

V and J are TRBV25-1 and TRBJ2-7; 7 positions match TRBD1. The junction had 5 bases not matched to a gene; V was cut back by 6 bases and J by 0 bases. Germline CDR1 is MGHDK and CDR2 is SYGVNS. The CDR3 consists of 14 residues. The CDR3 sequence: CASRKTGISYEQYF. CDR3 nucleotides: TGTGCCAGCAGGAAGACAGGGATCTCCTACGAGCAGTACTTC.

The chain carries TRBV9 and TRBJ2-1; D perhaps matches TRBD1 (6 bases). Germline values: CDR1 SGDLS, CDR2 YYNGEE. Trimming removed 3 bases from V and 4 bases from J, with 8 bases in between. CDR3 length: 13 residues. The CDR3: CASSATGYNEQFF. As DNA, the CDR3 is TGTGCCAGCAGCGCCACAGGGTACAATGAGCAGTTCTTC.

V is TRBV24-1 and J is TRBJ2-3; D remains unclear. Trimming shortened V by 4 bases and J by 8 bases, and 18 bases separated the two germline ends. The germline gives CDR1 KGHDR, CDR2 SFDVKD. There are 15 residues in the CDR3. CDR3 sequence reads: CATSDPVDRVLTQYF. CDR3 sequence (DNA): TGTGCCACCAGTGACCCGGTAGATAGAGTTCTTACGCAGTATTTT.

This clone was recorded once. This chain uses TRBV10-3 with TRBJ2-7; 8 nucleotides line up with TRBD1. The CDR3 is made up of 16 amino acids. Germline V CDR1 and CDR2: ENHRY, SYGVKD. V was clipped by 2 bases and J by 5 bases; unmatched bases: 11. The CDR3 loop reads CAISEANGQGGHEQYF. The CDR3 DNA reads TGTGCCATCAGTGAGGCGAACGGACAGGGCGGCCACGAGCAGTACTTC.

This rearrangement joins TRBV7-2 to TRBJ2-1, with 10 positions matching TRBD2. This CDR3 region has 16 residues. The germline CDR1 and CDR2 sequences are SGHTA and FQGNSA. The J segment lost 10 bases and the V segment lost 0 bases, leaving 9 bases of the junction unmatched. CDR3 region: CASSLAHLAGAREQFF. DNA of the CDR3: TGTGCCAGCAGCTTAGCCCACCTAGCGGGAGCGAGGGAGCAGTTCTTC.

Here the CDR3 DNA reads TGTGCCAGCAGCTTTCCATCTAGCGGGAGCGGCGAGCAGTACTTC. Translated: CASSFPSSGSGEQYF. The chain has TRBV5-5 and TRBJ2-7; 10 nucleotides line up with TRBD2. V shed 2 bases and J 6 bases; nucleotides not matched to a gene: 8. CDR1 and CDR2 (germline): SGHKS, YYEKEE (reference sequence). CDR3 size: 15 residues.

This clone was seen a single time. The V call is TRBV24-1, the J call TRBJ2-1; tentative D call: TRBD1 (6 bases). This CDR3 spans 15 amino acids. CDR1 is KGHDR, CDR2 SFDVKD, per germline. V lost 5 bases and J lost 7, with 17 bases in between. CDR3 coding DNA: TGTGCCACCAGTGCCTCCAGACAGGCGAGGAATGAGCAGTTCTTC. This sequence encodes CATSASRQARNEQFF.

The chain recombines TRBV3-1 (or the pseudogene TRBV3-2) with TRBJ2-2, with D perhaps TRBD2 (5 bases). This CDR3 comprises 13 residues. Germline loops: CDR1 LGHDT, CDR2 YNNKEL (reference sequence). The V and J ends lost 1 base and 6 bases respectively, with 6 bases between them. The CDR3 is CASSQASPGELFF. Here the CDR3 DNA reads TGTGCCAGCAGCCAAGCTAGCCCCGGGGAGCTGTTTTTT.

This chain uses TRBV7-9 with TRBJ1-3; D unresolved. Trimming removed 1 base at V and 8 bases at J, with 12 bases between. Germline assignment: CDR1 SEHNR and CDR2 FQNEAQ (reference sequence). The CDR3 contains 14 residues. CDR3 bases: TGTGCCAGCAGCTTAGAACGGTCTATAGACACCATATATTTT. This gives the protein CASSLERSIDTIYF.

The chain links TRBV12-5 to TRBJ2-5; 14 positions match TRBD2. Trimming at V came to 1 base and at J to 0 bases, leaving 7 bases not matched to a gene. Germline V gene lookup returns CDR1 LGHNT and CDR2 FRNRAP. This CDR3 is built from 19 residues. CDR3 nucleotide sequence: TGTGCTAGTGGTTTGGCGCGGACTAGCGGGAGGTCCCACCAAGAGACCCAGTACTTC. Residues: CASGLARTSGRSHQETQYF.

CDR3 protein: CASRRTPGANVLTF. In DNA form, the CDR3 reads TGTGCCAGCAGACGGACACCTGGGGCCAACGTCCTGACTTTC. The V and J genes are TRBV2 and TRBJ2-6; maybe TRBD1 (5 bases). This CDR3 has 14 residues. Germline CDR1 is SNHLY and CDR2 is FYNNEI. Deletions cut 6 bases from V and 2 bases from J, with 8 bases between. Together with reference TRBV2 and TRBJ2-6, the CDR3 gives the full variable domain: EPEVTQTPSHQVTQMGQEVILRCVPISNHLYFYWYRQILGQKVEFLVSFYNNEISEKSEIFDDQFSVERPDGSNFTLKIRSTKLEDSAMYFCASRRTPGANVLTFGAGSRLTVL.

The chain combines TRBV29-1 with TRBJ2-7; TRBD1 matches at 9 bases. Unmatched junction bases numbered 5, after V lost 5 bases and J lost 3 bases. Germline V gene data show CDR1 as SQVTM and CDR2 as ANQGSEA. The CDR3 length is 13 residues. CDR3 protein: CSVRQGEVYEQYF. The CDR3 DNA reads TGCAGCGTTCGACAGGGGGAGGTCTACGAGCAGTACTTC.

The chain combines TRBV3-1 (or the pseudogene TRBV3-2) with TRBJ1-5; TRBD1 matches 7 bases. Looked up from germline, CDR1 is LGHDT and CDR2 is YNNKEL (reference sequence). V was pared by 1 base and J by 0 bases, with 3 bases of the junction left unmatched. The CDR3 is 16 residues long. DNA for the CDR3: TGTGCCAGCAGCCAAGGGACAGGCTATAGCAATCAGCCCCAGCATTTT. As protein: CASSQGTGYSNQPQHF.

The chain is built from TRBV12-3 or TRBV12-4 and TRBJ2-6; no reliable D call. Trimming cost V 6 bases and J 0 bases, with 3 bases left between them. CDR3 size: 13 residues. The CDR3 region is CASSYSGANVLTF. The CDR3, as DNA: TGTGCCAGCAGCTACTCTGGGGCCAACGTCCTGACTTTC.